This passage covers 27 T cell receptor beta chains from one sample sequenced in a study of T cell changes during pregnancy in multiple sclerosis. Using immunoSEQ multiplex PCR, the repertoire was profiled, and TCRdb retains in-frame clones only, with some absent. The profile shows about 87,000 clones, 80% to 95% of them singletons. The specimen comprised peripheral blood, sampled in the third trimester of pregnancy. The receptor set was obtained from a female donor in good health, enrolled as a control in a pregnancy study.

DNA for the CDR3: TGCGCCAGCAGCTTTATGACAGGTGGCTCCTACAATGAGCAGTTCTTC. It encodes CASSFMTGGSYNEQFF. The chain recombines TRBV5-1 with TRBJ2-1, with a weak D call TRBD1 (6 bases). Trimming took 2 bases from V and 0 from J, leaving 12 bases between them. The length of the CDR3 is 16 residues. The germline V gene encodes CDR1 SGHRS and CDR2 YFSETQ.

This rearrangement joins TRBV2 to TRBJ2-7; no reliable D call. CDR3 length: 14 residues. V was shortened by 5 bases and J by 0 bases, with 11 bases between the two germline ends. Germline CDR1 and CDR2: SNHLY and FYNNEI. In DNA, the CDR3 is TGTGCCAGCAGTAACATAATCCTCTCCTACGAGCAGTACTTC. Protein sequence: CASSNIILSYEQYF. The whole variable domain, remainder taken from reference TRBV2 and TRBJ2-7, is EPEVTQTPSHQVTQMGQEVILRCVPISNHLYFYWYRQILGQKVEFLVSFYNNEISEKSEIFDDQFSVERPDGSNFTLKIRSTKLEDSAMYFCASSNIILSYEQYFGPGTRLTVT.

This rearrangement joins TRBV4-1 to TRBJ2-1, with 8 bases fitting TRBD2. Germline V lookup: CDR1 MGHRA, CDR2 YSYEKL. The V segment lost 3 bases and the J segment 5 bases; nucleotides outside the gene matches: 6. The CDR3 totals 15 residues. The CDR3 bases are TGCGCCAGCAGCCATCTACCGGGAGGGAACAATGAGCAGTTCTTC. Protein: CASSHLPGGNNEQFF.

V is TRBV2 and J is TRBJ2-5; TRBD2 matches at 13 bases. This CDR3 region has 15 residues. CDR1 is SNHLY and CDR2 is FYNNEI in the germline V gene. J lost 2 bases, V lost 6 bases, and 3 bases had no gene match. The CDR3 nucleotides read TGTGCCAGCAGAAGGACTAGCGGGGGACAAGAGACCCAGTACTTC. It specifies CASRRTSGGQETQYF.

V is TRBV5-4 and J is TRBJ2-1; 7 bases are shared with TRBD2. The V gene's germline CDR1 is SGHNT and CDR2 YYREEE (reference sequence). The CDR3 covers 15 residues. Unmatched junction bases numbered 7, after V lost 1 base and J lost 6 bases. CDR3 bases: TGTGCCAGCAGCTTGATGGCGGGAGCTGGCAATGAGCAGTTCTTC. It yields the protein CASSLMAGAGNEQFF.

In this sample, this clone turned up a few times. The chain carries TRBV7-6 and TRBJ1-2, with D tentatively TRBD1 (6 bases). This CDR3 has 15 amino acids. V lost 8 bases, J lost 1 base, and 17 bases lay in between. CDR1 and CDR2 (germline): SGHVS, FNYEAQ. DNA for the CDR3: TGTGCCAGCGGGGGCGCAACAACAATTAACTATGGCTACACCTTC. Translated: CASGGATTINYGYTF.

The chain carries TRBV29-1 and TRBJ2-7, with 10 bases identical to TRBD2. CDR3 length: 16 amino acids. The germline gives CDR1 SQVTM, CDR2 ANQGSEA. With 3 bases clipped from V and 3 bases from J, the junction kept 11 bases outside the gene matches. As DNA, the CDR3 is TGCAGCGTTGAGGGTCTGGGGACTAGCGCCGACTACGAGCAGTACTTC. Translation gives CSVEGLGTSADYEQYF.

In DNA, the CDR3 is TGTGCCAGCTCACTGCGAGGTGGGGAGCTGTTTTTT. It encodes CASSLRGGELFF. The chain uses TRBV18 and TRBJ2-2; D not certain. Trimming shortened V by 4 bases and J by 8 bases, and 8 bases separated the two germline ends. The germline V gene encodes CDR1 KGHSH and CDR2 LQKENI. CDR3 length: 12 residues.

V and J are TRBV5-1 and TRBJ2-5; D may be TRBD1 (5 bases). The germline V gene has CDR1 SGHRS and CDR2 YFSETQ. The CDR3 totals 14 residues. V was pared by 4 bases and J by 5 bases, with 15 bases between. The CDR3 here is CASSTTGRTETQYF. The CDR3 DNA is TGCGCCAGCAGCACTACAGGACGCACGGAGACCCAGTACTTC.

CDR3 nucleotide sequence: TGCGCCAGCAGCGGGCAGGGGTACACCGGGGAGCTGTTTTTT. This translates into CASSGQGYTGELFF. The chain couples TRBV5-1 to TRBJ2-2; D might be TRBD1 (6 bases). V was cut by 4 bases and J by 3 bases, with 10 bases left in between. CDR3 size: 14 residues. Germline V gene sequence: CDR1 SGHRS, CDR2 YFSETQ.

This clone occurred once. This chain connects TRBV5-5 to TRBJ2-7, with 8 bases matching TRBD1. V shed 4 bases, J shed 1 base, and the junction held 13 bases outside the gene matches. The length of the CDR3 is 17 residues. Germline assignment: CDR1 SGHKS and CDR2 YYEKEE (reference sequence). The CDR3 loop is CASSHTTGTGSSYEQYF. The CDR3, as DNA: TGTGCCAGCAGCCATACCACCGGGACAGGTTCTTCCTACGAGCAGTACTTC.

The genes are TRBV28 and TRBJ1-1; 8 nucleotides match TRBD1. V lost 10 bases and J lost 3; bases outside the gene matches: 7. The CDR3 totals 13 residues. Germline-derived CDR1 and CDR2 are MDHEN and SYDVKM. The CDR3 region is CAITTGDHTEAFF. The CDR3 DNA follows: TGTGCCATCACGACAGGGGACCACACTGAAGCTTTCTTT.

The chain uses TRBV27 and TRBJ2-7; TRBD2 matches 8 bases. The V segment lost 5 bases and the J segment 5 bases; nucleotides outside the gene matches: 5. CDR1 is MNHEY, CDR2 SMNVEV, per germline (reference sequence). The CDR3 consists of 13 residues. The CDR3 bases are TGTGCCAGCAGTACCCTGACTAGCGACGAGCAGTACTTC. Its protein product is CASSTLTSDEQYF.

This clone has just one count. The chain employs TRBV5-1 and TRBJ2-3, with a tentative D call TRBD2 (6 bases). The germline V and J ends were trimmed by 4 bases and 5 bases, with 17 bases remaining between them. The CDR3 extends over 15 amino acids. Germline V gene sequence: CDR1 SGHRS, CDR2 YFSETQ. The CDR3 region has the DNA TGCGCCAGCAGCCGGGACTTATCTGCACAAGATACGCAGTATTTT. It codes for CASSRDLSAQDTQYF.

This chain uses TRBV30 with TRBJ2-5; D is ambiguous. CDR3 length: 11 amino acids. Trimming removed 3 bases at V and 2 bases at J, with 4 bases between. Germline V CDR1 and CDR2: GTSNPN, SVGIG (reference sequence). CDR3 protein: CAWREQETQYF. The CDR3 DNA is TGTGCCTGGAGGGAGCAAGAGACCCAGTACTTC.

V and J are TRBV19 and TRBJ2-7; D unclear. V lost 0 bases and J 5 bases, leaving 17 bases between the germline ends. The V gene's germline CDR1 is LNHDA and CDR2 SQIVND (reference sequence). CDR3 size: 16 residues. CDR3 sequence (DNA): TGTGCCAGTAGTATAGACTCAGAAACCTTTATCAACGAGCAGTACTTC. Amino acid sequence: CASSIDSETFINEQYF.

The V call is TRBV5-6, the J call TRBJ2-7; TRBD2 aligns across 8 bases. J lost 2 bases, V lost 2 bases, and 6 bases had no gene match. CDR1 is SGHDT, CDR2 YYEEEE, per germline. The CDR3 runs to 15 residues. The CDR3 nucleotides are TGTGCCAGCAGCTTCGGAGCGGGAGCACCCTACGAGCAGTACTTC. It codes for CASSFGAGAPYEQYF.

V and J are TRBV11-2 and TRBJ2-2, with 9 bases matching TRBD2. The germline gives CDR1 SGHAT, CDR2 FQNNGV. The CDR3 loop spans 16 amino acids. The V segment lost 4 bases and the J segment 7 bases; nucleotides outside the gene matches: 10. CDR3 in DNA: TGTGCCAGCAGCTCCCGGGGTAGCGGGAGTATCGGGGAGCTGTTTTTT. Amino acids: CASSSRGSGSIGELFF.

CDR3 sequence (DNA): TGTGCCAGCAGTCAAAGACTAGCGGGAACCTACGAGCAGTACTTC. This translates into CASSQRLAGTYEQYF. The chain couples TRBV27 to TRBJ2-7; 11 bases are a match to TRBD2. The CDR3 runs to 15 residues. Germline V CDR1 and CDR2: MNHEY, SMNVEV (reference sequence). After removal of 5 bases from V and 2 bases from J, the junction contained 5 bases not matched to a gene.

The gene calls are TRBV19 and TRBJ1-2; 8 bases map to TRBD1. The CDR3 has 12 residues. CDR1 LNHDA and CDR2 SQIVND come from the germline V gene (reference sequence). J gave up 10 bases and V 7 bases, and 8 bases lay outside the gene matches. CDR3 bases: TGTGCCAGTACCCCGACAGGGGCGGACTACACCTTC. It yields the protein CASTPTGADYTF. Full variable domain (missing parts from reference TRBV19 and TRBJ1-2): DGGITQSPKYLFRKEGQNVTLSCEQNLNHDAMYWYRQDPGQGLRLIYYSQIVNDFQKGDIAEGYSVSREKKESFPLTVTSAQKNPTAFYLCASTPTGADYTFGSGTRLTVV.

The CDR3 loop is CASSDGLAGQPYNEQFF. The CDR3 DNA follows: TGTGCCAGCAGTGACGGTCTGGCGGGGCAACCCTACAATGAGCAGTTCTTC. The chain is built from TRBV6-1 and TRBJ2-1, with a possible D match to TRBD2 (6 bases). Germline assignment: CDR1 MNHNS and CDR2 SASEGT. V gave up 3 bases and J gave up 2 bases, with 17 bases separating them. The CDR3 totals 17 residues.

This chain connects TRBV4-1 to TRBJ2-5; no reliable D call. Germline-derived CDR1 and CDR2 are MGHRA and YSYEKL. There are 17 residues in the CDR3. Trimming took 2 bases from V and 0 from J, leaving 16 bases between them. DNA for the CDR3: TGCGCCAGCAGCCAAACTCCCCCGATACGAGACCAAGAGACCCAGTACTTC. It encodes CASSQTPPIRDQETQYF.

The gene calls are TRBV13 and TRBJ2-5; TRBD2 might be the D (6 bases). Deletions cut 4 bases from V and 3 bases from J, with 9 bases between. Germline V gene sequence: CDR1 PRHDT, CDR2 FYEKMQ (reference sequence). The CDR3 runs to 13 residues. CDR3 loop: CASSSGLEETQYF. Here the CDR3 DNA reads TGTGCCAGCAGCTCGGGACTTGAAGAGACCCAGTACTTC.

Written as DNA, the CDR3 is TGTGCCATCAGTGCCCTAGGGGGTGAAAAACTGTTTTTT. This encodes CAISALGGEKLFF. The genes are TRBV10-3 and TRBJ1-4, with D tentatively TRBD1 (6 bases). The length of the CDR3 is 13 residues. Trimming stripped 4 bases from V and 7 bases from J, with 10 bases between. CDR1 and CDR2 from the germline V gene are ENHRY and SYGVKD.

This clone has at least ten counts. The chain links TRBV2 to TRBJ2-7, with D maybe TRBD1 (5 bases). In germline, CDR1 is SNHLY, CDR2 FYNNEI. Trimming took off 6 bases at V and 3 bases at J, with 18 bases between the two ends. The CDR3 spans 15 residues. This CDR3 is CASSQDSPTIYEQYF. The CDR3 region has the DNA TGTGCCAGCAGCCAAGACAGCCCCACAATCTACGAGCAGTACTTC.

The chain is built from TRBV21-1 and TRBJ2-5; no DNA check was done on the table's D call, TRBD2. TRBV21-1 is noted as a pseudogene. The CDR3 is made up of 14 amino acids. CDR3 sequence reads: CASREGGSGKTQYF. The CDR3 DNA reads TGTGCCAGCAGGGAGGGAGGTTCGGGAAAGACCCAGTACTTC.

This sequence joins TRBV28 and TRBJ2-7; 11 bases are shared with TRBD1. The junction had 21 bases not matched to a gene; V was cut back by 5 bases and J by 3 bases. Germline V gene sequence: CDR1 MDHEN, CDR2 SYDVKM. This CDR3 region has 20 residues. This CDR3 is CASSPPLRDRGERGHYEQYF. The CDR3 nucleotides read TGTGCCAGCAGTCCTCCGCTCCGGGACAGGGGGGAGCGTGGCCACTACGAGCAGTACTTC.